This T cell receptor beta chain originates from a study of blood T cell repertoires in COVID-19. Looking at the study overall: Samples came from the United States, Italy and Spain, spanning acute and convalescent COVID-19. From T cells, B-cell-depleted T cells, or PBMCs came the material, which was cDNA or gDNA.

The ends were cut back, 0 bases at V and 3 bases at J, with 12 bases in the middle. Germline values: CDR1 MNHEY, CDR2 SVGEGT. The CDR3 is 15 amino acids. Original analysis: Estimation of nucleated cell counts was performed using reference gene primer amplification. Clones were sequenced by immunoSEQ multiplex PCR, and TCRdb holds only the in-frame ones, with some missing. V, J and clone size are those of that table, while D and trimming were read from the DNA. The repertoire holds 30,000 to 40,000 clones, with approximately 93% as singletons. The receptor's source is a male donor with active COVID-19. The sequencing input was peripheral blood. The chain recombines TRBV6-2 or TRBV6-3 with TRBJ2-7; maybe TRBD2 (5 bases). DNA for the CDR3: TGTGCCAGCAGTTACTCGGTCGGAGGCGACTACGAGCAGTACTTC. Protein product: CASSYSVGGDYEQYF.